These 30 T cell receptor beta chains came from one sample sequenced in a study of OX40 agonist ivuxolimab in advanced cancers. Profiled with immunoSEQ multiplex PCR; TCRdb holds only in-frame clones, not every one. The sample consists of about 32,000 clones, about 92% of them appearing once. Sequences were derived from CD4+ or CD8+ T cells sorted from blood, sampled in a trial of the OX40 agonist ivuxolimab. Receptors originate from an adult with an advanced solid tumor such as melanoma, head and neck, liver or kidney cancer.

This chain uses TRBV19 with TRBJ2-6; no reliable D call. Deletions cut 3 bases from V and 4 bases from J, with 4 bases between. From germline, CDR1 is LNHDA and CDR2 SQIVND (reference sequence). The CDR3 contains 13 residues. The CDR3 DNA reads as TGTGCCAGTAGTATTTCCGGGGCCAACGTCCTGACTTTC. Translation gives CASSISGANVLTF. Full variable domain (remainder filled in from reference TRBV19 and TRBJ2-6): DGGITQSPKYLFRKEGQNVTLSCEQNLNHDAMYWYRQDPGQGLRLIYYSQIVNDFQKGDIAEGYSVSREKKESFPLTVTSAQKNPTAFYLCASSISGANVLTFGAGSRLTVL.

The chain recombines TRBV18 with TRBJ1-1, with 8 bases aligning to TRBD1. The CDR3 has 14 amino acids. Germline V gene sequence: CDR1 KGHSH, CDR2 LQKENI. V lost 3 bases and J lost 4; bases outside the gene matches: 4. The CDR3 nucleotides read TGTGCCAGCTCACCCGGGACAGGAGGCACTGAAGCTTTCTTT. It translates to CASSPGTGGTEAFF.

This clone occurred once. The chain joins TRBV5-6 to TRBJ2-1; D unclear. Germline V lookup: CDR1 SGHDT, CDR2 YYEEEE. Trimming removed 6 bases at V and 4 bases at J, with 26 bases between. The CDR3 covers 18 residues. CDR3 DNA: TGTGCCAGCAACCGTTTGGGCAGCGCCCCAGAAAAATACAATGAGCAGTTCTTC. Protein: CASNRLGSAPEKYNEQFF.

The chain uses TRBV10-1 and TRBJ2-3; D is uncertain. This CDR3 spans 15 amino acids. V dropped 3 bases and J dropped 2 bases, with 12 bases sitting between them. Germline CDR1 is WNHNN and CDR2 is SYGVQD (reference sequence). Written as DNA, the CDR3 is TGCGCCAGCAGTGATCCCAGTAGCATCACAGATACGCAGTATTTT. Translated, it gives CASSDPSSITDTQYF.

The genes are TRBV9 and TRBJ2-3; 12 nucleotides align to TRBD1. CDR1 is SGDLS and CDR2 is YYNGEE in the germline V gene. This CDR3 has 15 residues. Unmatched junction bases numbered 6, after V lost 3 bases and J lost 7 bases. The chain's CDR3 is CASSGRDRGHNTQYF. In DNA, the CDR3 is TGTGCCAGCAGCGGAAGGGACAGGGGGCACAATACGCAGTATTTT.

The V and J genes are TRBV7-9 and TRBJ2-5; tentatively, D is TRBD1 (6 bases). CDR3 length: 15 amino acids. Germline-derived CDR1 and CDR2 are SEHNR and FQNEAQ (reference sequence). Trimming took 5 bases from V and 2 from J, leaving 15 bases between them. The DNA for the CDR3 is TGTGCCAGCAGCCAACAGACAGGACCTCAAGAGACCCAGTACTTC. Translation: CASSQQTGPQETQYF.

CDR3 sequence reads: CASSARTYFQETQYF. For the CDR3, the DNA is TGTGCCAGCAGTGCCCGGACCTACTTCCAAGAGACCCAGTACTTC. This chain links TRBV25-1 with TRBJ2-5, with unresolved D. Trimming shortened V by 4 bases and J by 1 base, and 13 bases separated the two germline ends. The length of the CDR3 is 15 residues. The germline V gene has CDR1 MGHDK and CDR2 SYGVNS.

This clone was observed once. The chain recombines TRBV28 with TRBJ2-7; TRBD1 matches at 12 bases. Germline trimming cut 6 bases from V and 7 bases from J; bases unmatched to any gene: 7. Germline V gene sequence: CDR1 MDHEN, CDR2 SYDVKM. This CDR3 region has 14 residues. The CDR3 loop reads CASSSGQGAGEQYF. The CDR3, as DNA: TGTGCCAGCAGCTCGGGACAGGGGGCGGGGGAGCAGTACTTC.

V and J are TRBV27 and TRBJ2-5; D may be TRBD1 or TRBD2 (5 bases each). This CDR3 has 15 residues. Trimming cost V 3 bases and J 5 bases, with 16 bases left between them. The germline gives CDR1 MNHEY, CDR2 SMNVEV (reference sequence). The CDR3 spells CASSFSGTWGETQYF. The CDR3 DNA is TGTGCCAGCAGTTTCAGCGGAACCTGGGGGGAGACCCAGTACTTC.

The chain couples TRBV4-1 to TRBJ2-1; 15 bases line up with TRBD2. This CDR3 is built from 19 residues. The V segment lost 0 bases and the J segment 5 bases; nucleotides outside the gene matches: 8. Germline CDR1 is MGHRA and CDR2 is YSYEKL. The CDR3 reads CASSQDPPGLAGGHNEQFF. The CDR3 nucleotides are TGCGCCAGCAGCCAAGATCCGCCGGGACTAGCGGGAGGCCACAATGAGCAGTTCTTC.

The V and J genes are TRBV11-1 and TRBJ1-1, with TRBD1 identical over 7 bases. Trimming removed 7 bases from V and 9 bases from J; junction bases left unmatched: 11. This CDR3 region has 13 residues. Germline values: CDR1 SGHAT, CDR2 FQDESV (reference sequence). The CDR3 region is CASTPTGQSKAFF. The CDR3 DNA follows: TGTGCCAGCACCCCGACGGGACAGAGTAAAGCTTTCTTT.

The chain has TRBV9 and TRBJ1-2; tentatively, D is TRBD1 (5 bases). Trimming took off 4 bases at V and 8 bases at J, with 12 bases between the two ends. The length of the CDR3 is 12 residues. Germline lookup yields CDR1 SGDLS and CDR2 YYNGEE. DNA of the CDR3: TGTGCCAGCAGCACCGTGGGGGAGGGCTACACCTTC. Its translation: CASSTVGEGYTF.

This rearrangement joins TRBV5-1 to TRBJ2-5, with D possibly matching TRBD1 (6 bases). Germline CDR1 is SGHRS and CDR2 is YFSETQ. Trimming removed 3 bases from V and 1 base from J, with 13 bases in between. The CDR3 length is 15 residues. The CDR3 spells CASSWMQGLQETQYF. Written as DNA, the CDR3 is TGCGCCAGCAGCTGGATGCAGGGGCTCCAAGAGACCCAGTACTTC.

The chain's CDR3 is CASSYGTGGRSEAFF. The CDR3 nucleotides are TGTGCCAGCAGTTACGGGACAGGGGGAAGATCTGAAGCTTTCTTT. The chain is built from TRBV6-5 and TRBJ1-1; TRBD1 matches at 11 bases. The germline V gene encodes CDR1 MNHEY and CDR2 SVGAGI. V gave up 2 bases and J gave up 6 bases; unmatched junction bases: 5. The length of the CDR3 is 15 residues.

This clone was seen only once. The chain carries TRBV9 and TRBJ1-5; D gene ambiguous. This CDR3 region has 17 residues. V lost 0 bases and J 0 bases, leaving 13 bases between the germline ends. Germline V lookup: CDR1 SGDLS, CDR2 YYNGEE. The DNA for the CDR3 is TGTGCCAGCAGCGTAGAAGGCCAGACCCATAGCAATCAGCCCCAGCATTTT. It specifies CASSVEGQTHSNQPQHF.

The CDR3 spells CASSLYGGELFF. CDR3 DNA: TGTGCCAGCAGTTTATATGGCGGGGAGCTGTTTTTT. The chain recombines TRBV27 with TRBJ2-2; D call uncertain. CDR3 length: 12 amino acids. V shed 1 base and J shed 7 bases, with 4 bases lying between them. From germline, CDR1 is MNHEY and CDR2 SMNVEV (reference sequence).

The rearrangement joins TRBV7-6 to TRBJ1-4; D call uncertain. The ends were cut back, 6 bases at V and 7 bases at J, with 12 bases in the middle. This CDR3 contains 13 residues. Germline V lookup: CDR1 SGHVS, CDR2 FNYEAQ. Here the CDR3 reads CASSWAPGEKLFF. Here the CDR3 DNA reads TGTGCCAGCAGTTGGGCGCCAGGTGAAAAACTGTTTTTT.

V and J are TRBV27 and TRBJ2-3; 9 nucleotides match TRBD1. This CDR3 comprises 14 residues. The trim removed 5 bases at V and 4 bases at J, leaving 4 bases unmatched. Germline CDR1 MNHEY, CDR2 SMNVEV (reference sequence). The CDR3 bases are TGTGCCAGCAGTGGGACAGGGAGTGCAGATACGCAGTATTTT. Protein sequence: CASSGTGSADTQYF.

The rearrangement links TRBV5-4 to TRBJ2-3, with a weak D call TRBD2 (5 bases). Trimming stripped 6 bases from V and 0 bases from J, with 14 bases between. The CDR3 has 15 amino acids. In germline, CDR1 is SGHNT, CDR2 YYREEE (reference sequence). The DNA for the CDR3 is TGTGCCAGCAAGAGGGCCACGGGAAGCACAGATACGCAGTATTTT. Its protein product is CASKRATGSTDTQYF. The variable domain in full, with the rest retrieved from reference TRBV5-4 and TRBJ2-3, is ETGVTQSPTHLIKTRGQQVTLRCSSQSGHNTVSWYQQALGQGPQFIFQYYREEENGRGNFPPRFSGLQFPNYSSELNVNALELDDSALYLCASKRATGSTDTQYFGPGTRLTVL.

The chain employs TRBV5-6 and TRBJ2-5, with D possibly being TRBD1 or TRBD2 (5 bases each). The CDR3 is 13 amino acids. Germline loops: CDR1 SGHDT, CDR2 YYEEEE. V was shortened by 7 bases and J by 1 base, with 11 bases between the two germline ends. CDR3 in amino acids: CASQEGTQETQYF. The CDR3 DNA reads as TGTGCCAGCCAAGAGGGGACCCAAGAGACCCAGTACTTC.

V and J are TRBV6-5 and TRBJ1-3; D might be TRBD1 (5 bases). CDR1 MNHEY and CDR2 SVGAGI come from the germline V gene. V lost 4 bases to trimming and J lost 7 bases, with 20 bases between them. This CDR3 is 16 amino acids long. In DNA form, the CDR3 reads TGTGCCAGCAGTTCCTCAGGGACTTGGACGTTGAACACCATATATTTT. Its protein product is CASSSSGTWTLNTIYF.

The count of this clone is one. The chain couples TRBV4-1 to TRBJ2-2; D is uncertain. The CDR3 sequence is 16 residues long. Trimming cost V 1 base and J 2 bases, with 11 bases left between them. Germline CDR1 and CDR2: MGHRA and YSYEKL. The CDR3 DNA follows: TGCGCCAGCAGCCAAGTAGTACTTTCCAACACCGGGGAGCTGTTTTTT. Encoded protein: CASSQVVLSNTGELFF.

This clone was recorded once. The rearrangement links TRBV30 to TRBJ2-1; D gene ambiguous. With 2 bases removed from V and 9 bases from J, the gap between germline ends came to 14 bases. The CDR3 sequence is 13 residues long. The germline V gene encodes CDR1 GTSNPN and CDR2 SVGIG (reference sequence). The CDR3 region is CAWSRVEIGEQFF. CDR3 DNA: TGTGCCTGGAGTAGAGTAGAGATCGGTGAGCAGTTCTTC.

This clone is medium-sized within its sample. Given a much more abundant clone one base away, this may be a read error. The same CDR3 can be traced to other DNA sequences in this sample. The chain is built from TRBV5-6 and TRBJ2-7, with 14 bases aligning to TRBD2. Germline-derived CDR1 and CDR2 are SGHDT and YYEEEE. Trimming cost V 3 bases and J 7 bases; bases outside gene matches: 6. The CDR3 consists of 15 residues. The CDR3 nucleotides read TGTGCCAGCAGCTGGGGACTAGCGGGGGCGGGGGAGCAGTACTTC. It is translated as CASSWGLAGAGEQYF.

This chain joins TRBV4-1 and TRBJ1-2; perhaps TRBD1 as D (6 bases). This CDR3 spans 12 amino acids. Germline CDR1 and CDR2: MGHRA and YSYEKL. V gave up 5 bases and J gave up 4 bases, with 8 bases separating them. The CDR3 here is CASSGGPYGYTF. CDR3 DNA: TGCGCCAGCAGCGGGGGGCCCTATGGCTACACCTTC.

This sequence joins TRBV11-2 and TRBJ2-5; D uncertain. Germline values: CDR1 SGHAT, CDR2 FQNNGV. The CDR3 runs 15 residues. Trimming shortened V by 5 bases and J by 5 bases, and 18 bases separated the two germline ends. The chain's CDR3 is CASSPNTWDGETQYF. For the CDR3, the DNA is TGTGCCAGCAGCCCAAACACATGGGATGGGGAGACCCAGTACTTC. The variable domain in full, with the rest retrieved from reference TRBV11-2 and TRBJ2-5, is EAGVAQSPRYKIIEKRQSVAFWCNPISGHATLYWYQQILGQGPKLLIQFQNNGVVDDSQLPKDRFSAERLKGVDSTLKIQPAKLEDSAVYLCASSPNTWDGETQYFGPGTRLLVL.

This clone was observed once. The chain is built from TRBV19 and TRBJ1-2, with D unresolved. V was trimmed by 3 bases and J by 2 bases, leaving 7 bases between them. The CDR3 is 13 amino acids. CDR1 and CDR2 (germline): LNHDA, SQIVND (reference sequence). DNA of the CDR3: TGTGCCAGTAGTATCACGGTAAACTATGGCTACACCTTC. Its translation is CASSITVNYGYTF.

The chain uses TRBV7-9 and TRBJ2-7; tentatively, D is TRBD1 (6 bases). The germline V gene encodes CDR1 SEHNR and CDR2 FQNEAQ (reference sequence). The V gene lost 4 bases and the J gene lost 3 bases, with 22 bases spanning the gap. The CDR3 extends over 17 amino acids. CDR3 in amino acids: CASSSYVAGTQNYEQYF. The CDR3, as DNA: TGTGCCAGCAGCTCTTACGTGGCCGGGACACAAAACTACGAGCAGTACTTC. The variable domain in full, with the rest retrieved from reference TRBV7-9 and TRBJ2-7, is DTGVSQNPRHKITKRGQNVTFRCDPISEHNRLYWYRQTLGQGPEFLTYFQNEAQLEKSRLLSDRFSAERPKGSFSTLEIQRTEQGDSAMYLCASSSYVAGTQNYEQYFGPGTRLTVT.

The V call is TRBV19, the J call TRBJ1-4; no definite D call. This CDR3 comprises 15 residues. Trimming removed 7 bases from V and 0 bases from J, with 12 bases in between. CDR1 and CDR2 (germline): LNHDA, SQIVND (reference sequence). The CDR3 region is CASMRAAATNEKLFF. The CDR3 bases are TGTGCCAGTATGAGGGCAGCTGCAACTAATGAAAAACTGTTTTTT.

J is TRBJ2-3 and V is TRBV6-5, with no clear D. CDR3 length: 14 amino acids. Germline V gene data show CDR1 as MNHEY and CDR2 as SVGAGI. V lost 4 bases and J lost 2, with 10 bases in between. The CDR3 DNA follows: TGTGCCAGCAGTTTCGGACCAGTCACAGATACGCAGTATTTT. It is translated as CASSFGPVTDTQYF.